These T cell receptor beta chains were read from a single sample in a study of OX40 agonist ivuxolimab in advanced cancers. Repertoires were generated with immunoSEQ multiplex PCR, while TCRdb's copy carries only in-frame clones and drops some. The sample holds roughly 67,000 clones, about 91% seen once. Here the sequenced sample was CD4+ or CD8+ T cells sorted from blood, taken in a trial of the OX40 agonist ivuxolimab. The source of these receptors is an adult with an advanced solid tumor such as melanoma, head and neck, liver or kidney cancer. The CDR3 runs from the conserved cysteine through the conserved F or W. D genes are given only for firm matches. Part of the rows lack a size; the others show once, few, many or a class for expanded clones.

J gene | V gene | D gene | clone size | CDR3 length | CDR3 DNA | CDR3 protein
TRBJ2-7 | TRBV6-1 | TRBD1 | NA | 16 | TGTGCCAGCAGTGAACCGAGGACAGGGAGCTCCTACGAGCAGTACTTC | CASSEPRTGSSYEQYF
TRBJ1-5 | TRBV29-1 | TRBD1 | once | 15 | TGCAGCGTTGACTCCCGGGACAGCTATAATCAGCCCCAGCATTTT | CSVDSRDSYNQPQHF
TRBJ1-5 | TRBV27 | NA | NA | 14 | TGTGCCAGCAGTTTGAGTGGGGGCAATCAGCCCCAGCATTTT | CASSLSGGNQPQHF
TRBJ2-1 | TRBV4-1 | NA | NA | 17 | TGCGCCAGCAGCCAAGCGAGGCAGGGAAGTTTCTACAATGAGCAGTTCTTC | CASSQARQGSFYNEQFF
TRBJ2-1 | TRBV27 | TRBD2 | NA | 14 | TGTGCCAGCACTGGCGGGAGCTCCTACAATGAGCAGTTCTTC | CASTGGSSYNEQFF
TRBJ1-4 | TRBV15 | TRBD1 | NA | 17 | TGTGCCACCAGCGGCAGTGGTACAGGGGGCCTTAATGAAAAACTGTTTTTT | CATSGSGTGGLNEKLFF
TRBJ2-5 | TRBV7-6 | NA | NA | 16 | TGTGCCAGCAGCAAAAGTCGGGAGTCTTTACGGGAGACCCAGTACTTC | CASSKSRESLRETQYF
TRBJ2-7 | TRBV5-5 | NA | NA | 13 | TGTGCCAGTTCCCTGGTTGGGACCTACGAGCAGTACTTC | CASSLVGTYEQYF
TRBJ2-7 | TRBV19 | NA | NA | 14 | TGTGCCAGTAGTATCAGATGGGGCACCTACGAGCAGTACTTC | CASSIRWGTYEQYF
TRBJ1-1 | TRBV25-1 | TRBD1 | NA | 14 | TGTGCCAGCAGTGAACAGGGGGGAAACACTGAAGCTTTCTTT | CASSEQGGNTEAFF
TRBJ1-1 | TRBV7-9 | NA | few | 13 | TGTGCCAGCAGCTTAGGGCCTAGCACTGAAGCTTTCTTT | CASSLGPSTEAFF
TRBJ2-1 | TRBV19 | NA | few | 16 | TGTGCCAGTAGTAACGACTATCGGGGACCCTACAATGAGCAGTTCTTC | CASSNDYRGPYNEQFF
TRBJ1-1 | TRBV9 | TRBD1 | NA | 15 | TGTGCCAGCAGCGACCGGGACAGGGGAAGCACTGAAGCTTTCTTT | CASSDRDRGSTEAFF
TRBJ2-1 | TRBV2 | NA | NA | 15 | TGTGCCAGCAGTGAAGATCAGGGGTCCTACAATGAGCAGTTCTTC | CASSEDQGSYNEQFF
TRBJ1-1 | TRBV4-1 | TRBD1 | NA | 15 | TGCGCCAGCAGCCAAAAACAGGGGGCGGGGACTGAAGCTTTCTTT | CASSQKQGAGTEAFF
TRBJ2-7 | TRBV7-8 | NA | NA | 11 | TGTGCCAGCAGCTTAGTTGGTCTACCGTACTTC | CASSLVGLPYF
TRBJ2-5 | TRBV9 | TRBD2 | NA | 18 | TGTGCCAGCAGCTTAGACCCCGGGACTAGCGGGTACCAAGAGACCCAGTACTTC | CASSLDPGTSGYQETQYF
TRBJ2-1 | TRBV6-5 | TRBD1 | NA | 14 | TGTGCCACCCGCCACAGGGGCGATCACAATGAGCAGTTCTTC | CATRHRGDHNEQFF
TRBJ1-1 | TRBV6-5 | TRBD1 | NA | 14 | TGTGCCAGCAATTTATTACAGGGGGCAACTGAAGCTTTCTTT | CASNLLQGATEAFF
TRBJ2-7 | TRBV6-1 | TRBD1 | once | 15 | TGTGCCAGCAGTGAAGGGACAGGTTCCTCCTACGAGCAGTACTTC | CASSEGTGSSYEQYF
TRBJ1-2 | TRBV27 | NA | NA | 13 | TGTGCCAGCAGTTTCCGCTTAAACTATGGCTACACCTTC | CASSFRLNYGYTF
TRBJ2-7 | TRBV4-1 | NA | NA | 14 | TGCGCCAGCAGCCAAGATGGCCCGGATTACGAGCAGTACTTC | CASSQDGPDYEQYF
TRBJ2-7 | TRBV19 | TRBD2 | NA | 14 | TGTGCCAGTAGTATAGGTAGCGGGATCTACGAGCAGTACTTC | CASSIGSGIYEQYF
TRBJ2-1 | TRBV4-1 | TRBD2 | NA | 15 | TGCGCCAGCAGCCTTAGCGGGGTTGTGGGTAATGAGCAGTTCTTC | CASSLSGVVGNEQFF
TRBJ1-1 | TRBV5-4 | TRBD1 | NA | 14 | TGTGCCAGCAGCTTCCAGGGGGCTGGCACTGAAGCTTTCTTT | CASSFQGAGTEAFF
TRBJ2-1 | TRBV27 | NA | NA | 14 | TGTGCCAGCAGCAAGGGGACAACCTACAATGAGCAGTTCTTC | CASSKGTTYNEQFF
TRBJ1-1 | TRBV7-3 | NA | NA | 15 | TGTGCCAGCAGCCAATCAGCAGGGTTGAACACTGAAGCTTTCTTT | CASSQSAGLNTEAFF
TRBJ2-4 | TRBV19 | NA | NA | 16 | TGTGCCAGTAGCCCTGGACTTATACTAGCCAAAAACATTCAGTACTTC | CASSPGLILAKNIQYF
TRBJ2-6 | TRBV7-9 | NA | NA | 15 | TGTGCCAGCAGCGCTGAGGGTCTAGGGGCCAACGTCCTGACTTTC | CASSAEGLGANVLTF
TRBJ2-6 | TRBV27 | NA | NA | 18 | TGTGCCAGCAGTTTAAACGGGGGGCTACCTCTCTGGGCCAACGTCCTGACTTTC | CASSLNGGLPLWANVLTF
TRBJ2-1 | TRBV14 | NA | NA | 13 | TGTGCCAGCAGCCATGCACAGGGAAGTGGGCAGTTCTTC | CASSHAQGSGQFF
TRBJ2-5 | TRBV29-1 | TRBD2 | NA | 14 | TGCAGCGTTGAAGTAGCGGGAGGACTAGAGACCCAGTACTTC | CSVEVAGGLETQYF
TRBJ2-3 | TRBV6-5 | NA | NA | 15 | TGTGCCAGCAGTCCAGGGGCCTCTAGCACAGATACGCAGTATTTT | CASSPGASSTDTQYF
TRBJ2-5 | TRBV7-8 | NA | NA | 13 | TGTGCCAGCAGTCCAGACTGGCAAGAGACCCAGTACTTC | CASSPDWQETQYF
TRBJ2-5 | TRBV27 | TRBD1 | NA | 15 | TGTGCCAGCAGTGAAGCGACAGGGGGCGCGGAGACCCAGTACTTC | CASSEATGGAETQYF
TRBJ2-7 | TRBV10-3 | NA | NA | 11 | TGTGCCATCGAGGGGGCCTACGAGCAGTACTTC | CAIEGAYEQYF
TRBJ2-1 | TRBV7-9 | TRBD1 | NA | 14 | TGTGCCAGCAGCTCGGACAGGTTTTACAATGAGCAGTTCTTC | CASSSDRFYNEQFF
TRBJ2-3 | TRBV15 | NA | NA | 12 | TGTGCCACCAGCAGTTTCACAGATACGCAGTATTTT | CATSSFTDTQYF
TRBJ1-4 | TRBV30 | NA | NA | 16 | TGTGCCTGGAGTGGAGGCCTGACAGCAACTAATGAAAAACTGTTTTTT | CAWSGGLTATNEKLFF
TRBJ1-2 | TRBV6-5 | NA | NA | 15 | TGTGCCAGCAGTTCGTACAGGGACTCAGACTATGGCTACACCTTC | CASSSYRDSDYGYTF
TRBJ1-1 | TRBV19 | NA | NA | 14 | TGTGCCAGTAGTATGTCAGGATTAGGCACTGAAGCTTTCTTT | CASSMSGLGTEAFF
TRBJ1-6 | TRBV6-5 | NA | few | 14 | TGTGCCAGCAAATACAGGGAGGGTGATTCACCCCTCCACTTT | CASKYREGDSPLHF
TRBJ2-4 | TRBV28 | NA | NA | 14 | TGTGCCAGCAGTTTCCAGGCAGGGGGGAACATTCAGTACTTC | CASSFQAGGNIQYF
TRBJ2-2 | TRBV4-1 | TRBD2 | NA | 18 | TGCGCCAGCAGCCCGGGACTAGCGGGAGGGCCAAGAACCGGGGAGCTGTTTTTT | CASSPGLAGGPRTGELFF
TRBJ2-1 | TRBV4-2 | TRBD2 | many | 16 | TGTGCCAGCAGCGGGTCAGGCGGGGGGGTTGGGAATGAGCAGTTCTTC | CASSGSGGGVGNEQFF